The rows below give T cell receptor beta chains drawn from one sample of a study of cytotoxic CD8 clonotypes in ibrutinib-treated CLL. Clones were sequenced by immunoSEQ multiplex PCR, and TCRdb holds only the in-frame ones, with some missing. Of fewer than 400,000 clones listed, 67% were seen once; the top ten hold around 6.5%. The source was PBMCs, collected after 36 months of ibrutinib treatment. Receptors were obtained from a human donor with chronic lymphocytic leukemia. CDR3s include the opening cysteine and the closing phenylalanine or tryptophan. A D gene is named only where the DNA matches it firmly. For some rows the clone size is stated as once, few or many, or as a class when expanded; others skip it.

V	J	size	D	DNA	CDR3
TRBV4-1	TRBJ1-2	few	.	TGCGCCAGCAGCCAAGAGTTGTCCACGGTTTCCTATGGCTACACCTTC	CASSQELSTVSYGYTF
TRBV18	TRBJ1-2	.	TRBD1	TGTGCCAGCTCACCAAAGGCAGGGGACAGCTATGGCTACACCTTC	CASSPKAGDSYGYTF
TRBV28	TRBJ2-1	few	.	TGTGCCGGGGGGAGGTTCGGAAACAATGAGCAGTTCTTC	CAGGRFGNNEQFF
TRBV20-1	TRBJ1-1	few	.	TGCATTCGGAGGGTGGGCACTGAAGCTTTCTTT	CIRRVGTEAFF
TRBV25-1	TRBJ2-2	few	.	TGTGCCAGCAGTGCGCAGTTCACCGGGGAGCTGTTTTTT	CASSAQFTGELFF
TRBV27	TRBJ1-6	.	TRBD1	TGTGCCAGCAGTTTAGTCTCTACAGGGGTCTCACCCCTCCACTTT	CASSLVSTGVSPLHF
TRBV5-6	TRBJ1-2	once	.	TGTGCCAGCAGCTTCGTAGGGACACCGAACTATGGCTACACCTTC	CASSFVGTPNYGYTF
TRBV5-1	TRBJ2-2	.	.	TGCGCCAGCAGCCCCCGGGCAGGAACCAACACCGGGGAGCTGTTTTTT	CASSPRAGTNTGELFF
TRBV5-6	TRBJ2-3	once	TRBD1	TGTGCCAGCAGCTTGGGGCATTCAGGGGGTCACTTATCGCAGTATTTT	CASSLGHSGGHLSQYF
TRBV5-5	TRBJ1-2	.	.	TGTGCCAGCAGCTTGGAACAGAACCTAGCTAACTATGGCTACACCTTC	CASSLEQNLANYGYTF